Given below is one TCR beta chain in context. The sample is drawn from a study of technical replicates of blood from several donors. Germline CDR1 reads MDHEN; CDR2 reads SYDVKM. The CDR3 extends over 13 amino acids. J gave up 7 bases and V 8 bases, and 8 bases lay outside the gene matches. Profiling relied on immunoSEQ multiplex PCR, and the TCRdb table lists in-frame clones only, not all of them. The repertoire holds some 70,000 clones, with nearly 98% as singletons. The sample comprised T cells isolated from PBMCs. The chain employs TRBV28 and TRBJ1-5; 7 bases line up with TRBD1. This TCR was recovered from a human donor in good health. For the CDR3, the DNA is TGTGCCAGCTGGGGACAGAGAATCCAGCCCCAGCATTTT. Translation: CASWGQRIQPQHF.